The rows below give T cell receptor beta chains drawn from one sample of a study of cytomegalovirus exposure and HLA in healthy donors. Sequenced by immunoSEQ multiplex PCR; TCRdb stores in-frame clones only, minus some. The sample has 150,000 to 200,000 clones; around 75% are singletons. Sequencing was performed on PBMCs. All receptors derive from a man aged 18 to 30 in good health and CMV-seropositive. Each CDR3 is given with its conserved first and last residue. A D gene is named only where the DNA matches it firmly. Clone size, where shown, is once, few, many, or a class for clones that have expanded.

clone size	D gene	J gene	V gene	CDR3 DNA	CDR3 protein
few	-	TRBJ1-4	TRBV15	TGTGCCACCAGCGGAAGTCCGGAGGACAGCCAGAGACTTAATGAAAAACTGTTTTTT	CATSGSPEDSQRLNEKLFF
-	TRBD2	TRBJ2-5	TRBV7-9	TGTGCCAGCAGCCTCGGGACTAGCGGGACTGCAGAGACCCAGTACTTC	CASSLGTSGTAETQYF
-	-	TRBJ1-4	TRBV11-2	TGTGCCAGCAGCTTCGGCGGGGGTAATGAAAAACTGTTTTTT	CASSFGGGNEKLFF
-	TRBD2	TRBJ2-3	TRBV15	TGTGCCACCAGCAGCGGGACTAGCGGGTTTCGCACAGATACGCAGTATTTT	CATSSGTSGFRTDTQYF
-	-	TRBJ2-2	TRBV30	TGTGCCTGGAGTGTATCGGTCGGGGAGCTGTTTTTT	CAWSVSVGELFF
few	-	TRBJ1-3	TRBV6-6	TGTGCCAGCAGTTACGGCGCAGGGGATCCTGGAAACACCATATATTTT	CASSYGAGDPGNTIYF
-	TRBD1	TRBJ1-5	TRBV19	TGTGCCAGTACCCTAAGCTGGACAGGGAGTGGCAATCAGCCCCAGCATTTT	CASTLSWTGSGNQPQHF
few	-	TRBJ2-5	TRBV9	TGTGCCAGCAACCCCTCCCCGGCAGGTTGGGAGACCCAGTACTTC	CASNPSPAGWETQYF
few	TRBD1	TRBJ1-4	TRBV30	TGTGCCTGCCGACAGGGTGCGGGAAAACTGTTTTTT	CACRQGAGKLFF
-	-	TRBJ1-6	TRBV19	TGTGCCAGTAGTCATCCTAATTCACCCCTCCACTTT	CASSHPNSPLHF
once	TRBD1	TRBJ1-5	TRBV2	TGTGCCAGCAGTGACCCCGGGACAGGGGGAGGTCAGCCCCAGCATTTT	CASSDPGTGGGQPQHF
few	TRBD1	TRBJ1-5	TRBV2	TGTGCCAGCAGAACCGGGACAGGGGGCAGACAGCCCCAGCATTTT	CASRTGTGGRQPQHF
-	TRBD2	TRBJ2-1	TRBV6-6	TGTGCCAGCAATATAGCGGGATTGAATGAGCAGTTCTTC	CASNIAGLNEQFF
-	-	TRBJ2-3	TRBV10-3	TGTGCCATCTCTGGACAGACTAGCACAGATACGCAGTATTTT	CAISGQTSTDTQYF
-	-	TRBJ2-6	TRBV27	TGTGCCAGCAGTTTGACGGGGACATCTGGGGCCAACGTCCTGACTTTC	CASSLTGTSGANVLTF
once	-	TRBJ1-5	TRBV6-5	TGTGCCAGCACGGAGGGAGGGGGTCAGCCCCAGCATTTT	CASTEGGGQPQHF
-	TRBD1	TRBJ1-2	TRBV2	TGTGCCAGCAGCGAGGACAGGAATGGCTACACCTTC	CASSEDRNGYTF
few	-	TRBJ1-2	TRBV19	TGTGCCAGTAGCCCGTTGGGGCAGGGAGGTGGCTACACCTTC	CASSPLGQGGGYTF
-	-	TRBJ1-3	TRBV11-2	TGTGCCAGCAGCTTAGTGAGGTCCCCTTCTGGAAACACCATATATTTT	CASSLVRSPSGNTIYF
-	TRBD1	TRBJ2-1	TRBV7-9	TGTGCCAGCAGCTTATGGCGGTGGGACAGCGACAATGAGCAGTTCTTC	CASSLWRWDSDNEQFF
-	-	TRBJ1-1	TRBV10-2	TGCGCCAGCTTACCCCAAGAGGCCTACGCTGAAGCTTTCTTT	CASLPQEAYAEAFF
-	-	TRBJ1-1	TRBV2	TGTGCCAGCAGCGAAGGTCCGGGGGAAGTAGCTGAAGCTTTCTTT	CASSEGPGEVAEAFF
-	TRBD1	TRBJ1-2	TRBV6-5	TGTGCCAGCAGTTATCGGGCAGGGGGCTATGGCTACACCTTC	CASSYRAGGYGYTF
-	-	TRBJ2-5	TRBV10-1	TGCGCCAGCAGTGAGTCCAGTGGGAGCTGGGGAGAGACCCAGTACTTC	CASSESSGSWGETQYF